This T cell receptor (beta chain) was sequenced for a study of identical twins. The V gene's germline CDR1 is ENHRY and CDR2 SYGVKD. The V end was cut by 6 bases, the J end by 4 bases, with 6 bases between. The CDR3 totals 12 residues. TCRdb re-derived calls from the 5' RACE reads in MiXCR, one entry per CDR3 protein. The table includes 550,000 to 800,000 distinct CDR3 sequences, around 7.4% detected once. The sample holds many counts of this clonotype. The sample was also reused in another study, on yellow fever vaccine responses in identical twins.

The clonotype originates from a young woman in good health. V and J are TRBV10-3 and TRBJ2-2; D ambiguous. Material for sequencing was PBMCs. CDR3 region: CAIRDLTGELFF. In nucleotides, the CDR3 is TGTGCCATCAGGGACCTCACCGGGGAGCTGTTTTTT.